Each of the 19 T cell receptor beta chains below was sequenced from the same sample in a study of blood T cell repertoires in COVID-19. Libraries were prepared by immunoSEQ multiplex PCR; TCRdb keeps only in-frame clonotypes and omits some of them. The sample has 200,000 to 300,000 clones; about nine tenths are singletons. The sequenced sample consisted of peripheral blood. These receptors were obtained from a man aged 25-45 years with COVID-19, enrolled during active disease.

V gene TRBV27 combines with J gene TRBJ2-2, with 13 bases identical to TRBD2. This CDR3 contains 19 residues. Per germline, CDR1 MNHEY and CDR2 SMNVEV (reference sequence). The junction had 15 bases not matched to a gene; V was cut back by 5 bases and J by 6 bases. The CDR3 loop reads CASSPPQATSGGASGELFF. CDR3 coding DNA: TGTGCCAGCAGTCCGCCCCAAGCCACTAGCGGGGGGGCCTCCGGGGAGCTGTTTTTT.

The chain couples TRBV2 to TRBJ1-5; 7 bases line up with TRBD1. J was trimmed by 4 bases and V by 6 bases; bases with no gene match: 6. The germline V gene encodes CDR1 SNHLY and CDR2 FYNNEI. CDR3 length: 14 amino acids. The CDR3 DNA is TGTGCCAGCAGGGAGGACAGGATGAATCAGCCCCAGCATTTT. Translated, it gives CASREDRMNQPQHF. Together with reference TRBV2 and TRBJ1-5, the CDR3 gives the full variable domain: EPEVTQTPSHQVTQMGQEVILRCVPISNHLYFYWYRQILGQKVEFLVSFYNNEISEKSEIFDDQFSVERPDGSNFTLKIRSTKLEDSAMYFCASREDRMNQPQHFGDGTRLSIL.

Only one count was recorded for this clone. The V call is TRBV13, the J call TRBJ2-7; unclear D gene. CDR3 length equals 13 residues. V was cut by 5 bases and J by 0 bases, with 8 bases left in between. Germline loops: CDR1 PRHDT, CDR2 FYEKMQ (reference sequence). The CDR3 bases are TGTGCCAGCAGCCGAGGTCGCTCCTACGAGCAGTACTTC. Protein sequence: CASSRGRSYEQYF.

This clone was detected once. The chain combines TRBV30 with TRBJ1-3; D perhaps matches TRBD1 (6 bases). V gave up 0 bases and J gave up 9 bases, with 12 bases separating them. This CDR3 spans 13 amino acids. The germline V gene has CDR1 GTSNPN and CDR2 SVGIG (reference sequence). CDR3 residues: CAWSVARGGTIYF. In nucleotides, the CDR3 is TGTGCCTGGAGTGTTGCGAGAGGGGGCACCATATATTTT.

The V and J genes are TRBV11-2 and TRBJ2-7, with 7 bases that match TRBD1. Germline CDR1 SGHAT, CDR2 FQNNGV. The V gene end was trimmed by 3 bases and the J gene end by 6 bases; junction bases not matched to a gene: 5. The CDR3 is 13 residues long. For the CDR3, the DNA is TGTGCCAGCAGCTTTACAGGGGTCGGCGAGCAGTACTTC. It specifies CASSFTGVGEQYF.

In this sample, this clone turned up once. This chain uses TRBV27 with TRBJ1-6, with 8 bases identical to TRBD1. V lost 7 bases to trimming and J lost 9 bases; unmatched junction nucleotides: 8. Germline CDR1 MNHEY, CDR2 SMNVEV (reference sequence). The CDR3 is 14 amino acids. DNA for the CDR3: TGTGCCAGCACTCCAGGGGGCTTCAGTTCACCCCTCCACTTT. As protein: CASTPGGFSSPLHF.

CDR3 nucleotides: TGTGCCAGCAGCCGCCTCGACAGCAACCAAGAGACCCAGTACTTC. This sequence encodes CASSRLDSNQETQYF. This sequence joins TRBV7-9 and TRBJ2-5; tentative D call: TRBD1 (5 bases). The V and J ends lost 5 bases and 0 bases respectively, with 13 bases between them. This CDR3 is 15 amino acids long. The germline gives CDR1 SEHNR, CDR2 FQNEAQ (reference sequence).

The gene calls are TRBV10-1 and TRBJ2-7, with D perhaps matching TRBD2 (6 bases). The V gene lost 3 bases and the J gene lost 0 bases, with 15 bases spanning the gap. The germline V gene has CDR1 WNHNN and CDR2 SYGVQD (reference sequence). The CDR3 sequence is 16 residues long. CDR3 in amino acids: CASSEGAGRSSYEQYF. CDR3 nucleotide sequence: TGCGCCAGCAGTGAAGGTGCGGGACGCAGCTCCTACGAGCAGTACTTC.

CDR3 DNA sequence: TGTGCCAGTAGTATAGAAACCGGGAGCCAAGAGACCCAGTACTTC. As protein: CASSIETGSQETQYF. The chain recombines TRBV19 with TRBJ2-5; D is perhaps TRBD2 (6 bases). The germline CDR1 and CDR2 sequences are LNHDA and SQIVND (reference sequence). The CDR3 length is 15 residues. The germline V and J ends were trimmed by 0 bases and 1 base, with 9 bases remaining between them.

The V and J genes are TRBV18 and TRBJ2-5, with TRBD1 as a possible D gene (5 bases). V gave up 3 bases and J gave up 1 base, with 12 bases separating them. The germline gives CDR1 KGHSH, CDR2 LQKENI. This CDR3 is 15 amino acids long. CDR3 amino acids: CASSPSTGRQETQYF. DNA for the CDR3: TGTGCCAGCTCACCGAGCACAGGCCGCCAAGAGACCCAGTACTTC. The full variable domain, its missing parts supplied by reference TRBV18 and TRBJ2-5, is NAGVMQNPRHLVRRRGQEARLRCSPMKGHSHVYWYRQLPEEGLKFMVYLQKENIIDESGMPKERFSAEFPKEGPSILRIQQVVRGDSAAYFCASSPSTGRQETQYFGPGTRLLVL.

The V call is TRBV27, the J call TRBJ2-4, with 9 bases identical to TRBD1. Trimming at V came to 4 bases and at J to 12 bases, leaving 7 bases not matched to a gene. CDR3 length: 13 amino acids. The germline CDR1 and CDR2 sequences are MNHEY and SMNVEV (reference sequence). The chain's CDR3 is CASSSTPGQGQYF. The CDR3 region has the DNA TGTGCCAGCAGTTCAACACCGGGACAGGGTCAGTACTTC.

The chain employs TRBV19 and TRBJ1-2, with D possibly TRBD1 on 5 matching bases. This CDR3 region has 15 residues. Germline-derived CDR1 and CDR2 are LNHDA and SQIVND (reference sequence). The V end was cut by 3 bases, the J end by 7 bases, with 18 bases between. The CDR3: CASSIPGWGSGGYTF. The DNA for the CDR3 is TGTGCCAGTAGTATTCCAGGGTGGGGCTCGGGTGGCTACACCTTC.

With respect to this clone: Other DNA sequences in the same sample also yield this CDR3. CDR3: CAWSPQGNTEAFF. The CDR3 region has the DNA TGTGCCTGGAGTCCGCAGGGGAACACTGAAGCTTTCTTT. The chain has TRBV30 and TRBJ1-1, with D possibly TRBD1 on 5 matching bases. Germline values: CDR1 GTSNPN, CDR2 SVGIG (reference sequence). The V gene lost 2 bases and the J gene lost 1 base, with 8 bases spanning the gap. This CDR3 comprises 13 residues. The full variable domain, its missing parts supplied by reference TRBV30 and TRBJ1-1, is SQTIHQWPATLVQPVGSPLSLECTVEGTSNPNLYWYRQAAGRGLQLLFYSVGIGQISSEVPQNLSASRPQDRQFILSSKKLLLSDSGFYLCAWSPQGNTEAFFGQGTRLTVV.

The rearrangement links TRBV7-3 to TRBJ2-2; TRBD1 might be the D (6 bases). The CDR3 runs 15 residues. Looked up from germline, CDR1 is SGHTA and CDR2 is FQGTGA. Between the trimmed V and J ends, which lost 4 bases and 6 bases, there was a span of 15 bases. The CDR3 bases are TGTGCCAGCAGCTCCCGGGACACCGATCCCGGGGAGCTGTTTTTT. Translation: CASSSRDTDPGELFF.

This chain links TRBV7-9 with TRBJ1-4; D call uncertain. The CDR3 extends over 14 amino acids. Trimming removed 6 bases from V and 3 bases from J, with 11 bases in between. Per the germline V gene, CDR1 is SEHNR and CDR2 is FQNEAQ (reference sequence). CDR3 sequence reads: CASRREGANEKLFF. DNA of the CDR3: TGTGCCAGCAGACGAGAGGGAGCTAATGAAAAACTGTTTTTT. The entire variable domain, with the rest obtained from reference TRBV7-9 and TRBJ1-4, is as follows: DTGVSQNPRHKITKRGQNVTFRCDPISEHNRLYWYRQTLGQGPEFLTYFQNEAQLEKSRLLSDRFSAERPKGSFSTLEIQRTEQGDSAMYLCASRREGANEKLFFGSGTQLSVL.

This rearrangement joins TRBV5-1 to TRBJ1-2; 10 bases map to TRBD1. The trim removed 6 bases at V and 4 bases at J, leaving 9 bases unmatched. Germline loops: CDR1 SGHRS, CDR2 YFSETQ. The CDR3 loop spans 15 amino acids. The CDR3, as DNA: TGCGCCAGCACCTCCGGGACAGGGGACGTCTATGGCTACACCTTC. Translation: CASTSGTGDVYGYTF.

This chain links TRBV5-6 with TRBJ2-1; 11 bases match TRBD2. Germline assignment: CDR1 SGHDT and CDR2 YYEEEE. After removal of 5 bases from V and 8 bases from J, the junction contained 9 bases not matched to a gene. The CDR3 loop spans 15 amino acids. CDR3 region: CASRLAGGLFYEQFF. CDR3 nucleotide sequence: TGTGCCAGCAGGTTAGCGGGGGGGCTTTTCTATGAGCAGTTCTTC.

CDR3 nucleotide sequence: TGTGCCTGGAGTCAGGGTTTGAACACTGAAGCTTTCTTT. Translation: CAWSQGLNTEAFF. The chain uses TRBV30 and TRBJ1-1; TRBD1 might be the D (5 bases). The CDR3 has 13 amino acids. V was trimmed by 2 bases and J by 0 bases, leaving 7 bases between them. Germline loops: CDR1 GTSNPN, CDR2 SVGIG (reference sequence). Based on the CDR3 plus reference TRBV30 and TRBJ1-1, the full variable domain is SQTIHQWPATLVQPVGSPLSLECTVEGTSNPNLYWYRQAAGRGLQLLFYSVGIGQISSEVPQNLSASRPQDRQFILSSKKLLLSDSGFYLCAWSQGLNTEAFFGQGTRLTVV.

The V call is TRBV5-1, the J call TRBJ2-5; maybe TRBD2 (6 bases). Trimming left V 1 base short and J 3 bases short, with 13 bases between. There are 15 residues in the CDR3. Looked up from germline, CDR1 is SGHRS and CDR2 is YFSETQ. The CDR3 region is CASSLSGDLEETQYF. DNA for the CDR3: TGCGCCAGCAGCTTGTCGGGGGATCTGGAAGAGACCCAGTACTTC.